This T cell receptor beta chain derives from a study of T cell responses to AZD1222 COVID-19 vaccine. This CDR3 spans 16 amino acids. V shed 1 base, J shed 7 bases, and the junction held 7 bases outside the gene matches. Germline V gene lookup returns CDR1 KGHDR and CDR2 SFDVKD. Only in-frame clones appear in the TCRdb table, and some are missing; sequencing was by immunoSEQ multiplex PCR. The sample holds just under 150,000 clones, roughly 86% seen once. This receptor was obtained from an adult who received the MenACWY meningococcal vaccine as a control. The sequencing used peripheral blood, collected 28 days after the second dose of the MenACWY control vaccine. V and J are TRBV24-1 and TRBJ2-2; 8 nucleotides line up with TRBD2. The CDR3 DNA follows: TGTGCCACCAGTGATTTCGGGCGGGAGGACAACGGGGAGCTGTTTTTT. Translation gives CATSDFGREDNGELFF.